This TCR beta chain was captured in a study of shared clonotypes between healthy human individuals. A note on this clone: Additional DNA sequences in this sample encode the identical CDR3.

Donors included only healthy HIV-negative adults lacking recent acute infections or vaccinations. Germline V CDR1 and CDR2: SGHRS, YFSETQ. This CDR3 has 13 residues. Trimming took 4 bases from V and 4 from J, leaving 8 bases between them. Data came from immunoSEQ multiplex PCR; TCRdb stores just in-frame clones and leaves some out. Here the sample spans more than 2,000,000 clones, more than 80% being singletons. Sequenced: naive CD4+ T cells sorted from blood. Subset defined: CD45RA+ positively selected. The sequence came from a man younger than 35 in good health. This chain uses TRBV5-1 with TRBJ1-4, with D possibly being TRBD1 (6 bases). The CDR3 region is CASSTQGNEKLFF. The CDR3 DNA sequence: TGCGCCAGCAGCACACAGGGTAATGAAAAACTGTTTTTT.